This T cell receptor beta chain was retrieved from a study of technical replicates of blood from several donors. Produced via immunoSEQ multiplex PCR; TCRdb's table is partial and in-frame only. The sample carries roughly 76,000 clones, approximately 91% recorded once. The receptor was derived from a human donor in good health. Some clones in this sample may be carry-over from other donors' samples. The sequencing input was T cells isolated from PBMCs.

The CDR3 DNA sequence: TGCAGCGTCACTAAGGGGGACTCCTACGAGCAGTACTTC. This translates into CSVTKGDSYEQYF. J is TRBJ2-7 and V is TRBV29-1; a possible D gene is TRBD1 (6 bases). The CDR3 contains 13 residues. CDR1 SQVTM and CDR2 ANQGSEA come from the germline V gene. V lost 6 bases to trimming and J lost 0 bases, with 12 bases between them.